The 26 T cell receptor beta chains below come from one sample, sequenced in a study of T cells after yellow fever vaccination. TCRdb reanalysed the 5' RACE reads using MiXCR and keeps one entry per CDR3 protein. This sample has about 150,000 distinct CDR3 sequences; 5% to 8% occur once, and the top ten carry more than 0.6%. This sample comprised CD4+ T cells sorted from PBMCs, obtained 10 days after the yellow fever booster vaccination. The source of these receptors is a man aged 25-45 years who received the YFV17D yellow fever vaccine.

This clonotype has at least ten counts. V usage is TRBV7-2 and J usage is TRBJ1-3; 7 bases line up with TRBD1. The CDR3 covers 15 residues. The germline gives CDR1 SGHTA, CDR2 FQGNSA. Trimming at V came to 5 bases and at J to 9 bases, leaving 13 bases not matched to a gene. In nucleotides, the CDR3 is TGTGCCAGCAGCCCCTGGGACAGTGCGCCCGGCACCATATATTTT. Translated: CASSPWDSAPGTIYF.

With regard to this clonotype: One end of the junction varies from germline; a read error may be responsible. The V gene is TRBV20-1, the J gene TRBJ2-1, with D maybe TRBD2 (6 bases). CDR1 and CDR2 from the germline V gene are DFQATT and SNEGSKA (reference sequence). The CDR3 length is 15 residues. The CDR3 bases are TGCTGTGCTAGAGTAGGGCGGGGAAACTACAATGAGCAGTTCTTC. The encoded protein is CCARVGRGNYNEQFF.

The chain is built from TRBV29-1 and TRBJ2-5; D is unclear. Trimming shortened V by 7 bases and J by 5 bases, and 11 bases separated the two germline ends. This CDR3 comprises 11 residues. CDR1 and CDR2 (germline): SQVTM, ANQGSEA. The CDR3 region has the DNA TGCAGCGAGGCCGGGCGGGAGACCCAGTACTTC. It specifies CSEAGRETQYF.

This clonotype showed up many times. The rearrangement links TRBV7-2 to TRBJ1-2, with 10 bases identical to TRBD1. This CDR3 is built from 14 residues. Trimming removed 5 bases from V and 7 bases from J; junction bases left unmatched: 7. Germline V gives CDR1 SGHTA, CDR2 FQGNSA. The CDR3 DNA is TGTGCCAGCAGCGCCCGGGACAGGGGCTCTGGCTACACCTTC. It codes for CASSARDRGSGYTF.

This clonotype showed up many times. The chain combines TRBV28 with TRBJ2-5, with 10 bases that match TRBD2. Germline values: CDR1 MDHEN, CDR2 SYDVKM. V lost 2 bases and J lost 5; bases outside the gene matches: 11. The length of the CDR3 is 17 residues. The CDR3 coding sequence is TGTGCCAGCAGTTTAGGGGCTAGCGGGAGAACGTGGGAGACCCAGTACTTC. It codes for CASSLGASGRTWETQYF. Drawing the rest from reference TRBV28 and TRBJ2-5, the complete variable domain is DVKVTQSSRYLVKRTGEKVFLECVQDMDHENMFWYRQDPGLGLRLIYFSYDVKMKEKGDIPEGYSVSREKKERFSLILESASTNQTSMYLCASSLGASGRTWETQYFGPGTRLLVL.

The rearrangement links TRBV20-1 to TRBJ2-1; 7 nucleotides align to TRBD1. J was trimmed by 7 bases and V by 0 bases; bases with no gene match: 9. Per the germline V gene, CDR1 is DFQATT and CDR2 is SNEGSKA (reference sequence). CDR3 length: 15 residues. In DNA form, the CDR3 reads TGCAGTGCTAGAGATCCCGGACAGGTGGGGAATGAGCAGTTCTTC. This sequence encodes CSARDPGQVGNEQFF.

This clonotype was seen ten or more times. The chain combines TRBV4-3 with TRBJ2-5; D ambiguous. Trimming took off 1 base at V and 5 bases at J, with 8 bases between the two ends. This CDR3 has 13 residues. From germline, CDR1 is LGHNA and CDR2 YSLEER. The CDR3 region has the DNA TGCGCCAGCAGCCAAGCCACCCGTGAGACCCAGTACTTC. The encoded protein is CASSQATRETQYF.

This clonotype was counted many times. The chain recombines TRBV30 with TRBJ2-1; 8 nucleotides agree with TRBD2. This CDR3 is built from 14 residues. V lost 0 bases, J lost 6 bases, and 4 bases stayed unmatched. Per the germline V gene, CDR1 is GTSNPN and CDR2 is SVGIG (reference sequence). The CDR3 protein is CAWSVGLVGNEQFF. DNA of the CDR3: TGTGCCTGGAGTGTGGGACTAGTTGGCAATGAGCAGTTCTTC. Full variable domain (rest looked up from reference TRBV30 and TRBJ2-1): SQTIHQWPATLVQPVGSPLSLECTVEGTSNPNLYWYRQAAGRGLQLLFYSVGIGQISSEVPQNLSASRPQDRQFILSSKKLLLSDSGFYLCAWSVGLVGNEQFFGPGTRLTVL.

This clonotype appeared a few times. This chain connects TRBV20-1 to TRBJ2-3; D remains ambiguous. The ends were cut back, 3 bases at V and 6 bases at J, with 7 bases in the middle. This CDR3 spans 11 amino acids. Germline CDR1 is DFQATT and CDR2 is SNEGSKA (reference sequence). CDR3 coding DNA: TGCAGTGCTAGTAGGTTGGATACGCAGTATTTT. It codes for CSASRLDTQYF.

This clonotype was detected many times. Written as DNA, the CDR3 is TGTGCCACCAGCAGAGCCCAAGGACTAGGGGTTGGTGAGCAGTTCTTC. It codes for CATSRAQGLGVGEQFF. The chain recombines TRBV15 with TRBJ2-1; 7 nucleotides match TRBD2. The V segment lost 1 base and the J segment 9 bases; nucleotides outside the gene matches: 12. Germline lookup yields CDR1 LNHNV and CDR2 YYDKDF (reference sequence). The CDR3 has 16 residues.

This clonotype was picked up many times. The CDR3 DNA is TGCGCCAGCGGACCGGGACAACAGGAGACCCAGTACTTC. Its translation: CASGPGQQETQYF. The chain carries TRBV5-1 and TRBJ2-5; possibly TRBD1 for D (6 bases). The V end was cut by 7 bases, the J end by 5 bases, with 15 bases between. The germline gives CDR1 SGHRS, CDR2 YFSETQ. CDR3 size: 13 residues.

Turning to this clonotype: A much larger clonotype is one base distant, so this may be a read error. The chain links TRBV20-1 to TRBJ2-3; 9 nucleotides align to TRBD2. Germline CDR1 DFQATT, CDR2 SNEGSKA (reference sequence). The CDR3 has 15 amino acids. CDR3 loop: CSASTSGHATDTRYF. The CDR3, as DNA: TGCAGTGCTAGTACTAGCGGGCACGCAACAGATACGCGGTATTTT.

This sequence joins TRBV2 and TRBJ2-5; D unresolved. Germline CDR1 SNHLY, CDR2 FYNNEI. Trimming stripped 6 bases from V and 2 bases from J, with 13 bases between. CDR3 length: 14 residues. The chain's CDR3 is CASSPELFQETQYF. The CDR3 region has the DNA TGTGCCAGCAGCCCGGAGCTGTTTCAAGAGACCCAGTACTTC. Supplemented by reference TRBV2 and TRBJ2-5, the full variable domain reads EPEVTQTPSHQVTQMGQEVILRCVPISNHLYFYWYRQILGQKVEFLVSFYNNEISEKSEIFDDQFSVERPDGSNFTLKIRSTKLEDSAMYFCASSPELFQETQYFGPGTRLLVL.

There are many counts of this clonotype. The CDR3 DNA is TGTGCCAGCAGCTTTAGTTTCTCTGGAAACACCATATATTTT. Its translation is CASSFSFSGNTIYF. This sequence joins TRBV7-2 and TRBJ1-3, with D unresolved. V gave up 3 bases and J gave up 0 bases, with 6 bases separating them. CDR1 and CDR2 (germline): SGHTA, FQGNSA. This CDR3 comprises 14 residues.

This clonotype was detected ten times or more. The V call is TRBV24-1, the J call TRBJ2-7; a weak D match, TRBD1 (5 bases). The CDR3 sequence is 12 residues long. In germline, CDR1 is KGHDR, CDR2 SFDVKD. Trimming removed 10 bases at V and 3 bases at J, with 12 bases between. The chain's CDR3 is CATTTAIYEQYF. The CDR3 DNA reads TGTGCCACTACGACAGCGATCTACGAGCAGTACTTC.

Ten or more counts support this clonotype. J is TRBJ2-7 and V is TRBV3-1; the match to TRBD1 covers 10 bases. CDR1 LGHDT and CDR2 YNNKEL come from the germline V gene (reference sequence). J lost 4 bases, V lost 0 bases, and 0 bases had no gene match. The CDR3 loop spans 14 amino acids. DNA of the CDR3: TGTGCCAGCAGCCAAGAGGACAGGGGGTACGAGCAGTACTTC. Translated, it gives CASSQEDRGYEQYF.

This clonotype has at least ten counts. The J gene is TRBJ2-7, the V gene TRBV4-3; D is uncertain. Per germline, CDR1 LGHNA and CDR2 YSLEER. The V end was cut by 0 bases, the J end by 6 bases, with 9 bases between. CDR3 length: 13 residues. The CDR3 is CASSQERPSEQYF. The CDR3 region has the DNA TGCGCCAGCAGCCAAGAGCGTCCTAGCGAGCAGTACTTC.

The CDR3 coding sequence is TGTGCCAGCATGACCTCGGGACAGCATTATGGCTACACCTTC. Its protein product is CASMTSGQHYGYTF. The chain has TRBV6-1 and TRBJ1-2, with 7 bases identical to TRBD1. Germline V gives CDR1 MNHNS, CDR2 SASEGT. This CDR3 has 14 amino acids. V shed 7 bases, J shed 5 bases, and the junction held 10 bases outside the gene matches.

V is TRBV20-1 and J is TRBJ2-1, with 13 bases that match TRBD2. The CDR3 has 15 amino acids. Germline values: CDR1 DFQATT, CDR2 SNEGSKA (reference sequence). The ends lost 6 bases at V and 4 bases at J; junction bases unmatched: 6. The CDR3 sequence is CSAAGTSGVYNEQFF. The CDR3 DNA sequence: TGCAGTGCGGCCGGGACTAGCGGGGTATACAATGAGCAGTTCTTC.

In its sample, this clonotype was seen many times. This sequence joins TRBV7-8 and TRBJ1-1; a weak D match, TRBD1 (6 bases). With 1 base removed from V and 7 bases from J, the gap between germline ends came to 16 bases. The germline gives CDR1 SGHVS, CDR2 FQNEAQ. The CDR3 extends over 15 amino acids. CDR3 sequence reads: CASSLEGRGRGEAFF. The CDR3 region has the DNA TGTGCCAGCAGCTTAGAGGGCAGGGGAAGGGGTGAAGCTTTCTTT.

This clonotype came up many times. This CDR3 is CASSQAEAGYYNEQFF. The CDR3 bases are TGCGCCAGCAGCCAAGCTGAAGCGGGGTACTACAATGAGCAGTTCTTC. V usage is TRBV4-1 and J usage is TRBJ2-1, with 7 bases matching TRBD2. Germline CDR1 is MGHRA and CDR2 is YSYEKL. V was clipped by 1 base and J by 3 bases; unmatched bases: 6. The CDR3 extends over 16 amino acids.

V and J are TRBV28 and TRBJ2-2; TRBD1 might be the D (6 bases). Trimming stripped 4 bases from V and 6 bases from J, with 12 bases between. This CDR3 region has 14 residues. Germline CDR1 is MDHEN and CDR2 is SYDVKM. CDR3 DNA: TGTGCCAGCAGTTCTGCAACAGGGTCCGGGGAGCTGTTTTTT. Protein sequence: CASSSATGSGELFF.

This clonotype showed up many times. The chain joins TRBV5-1 to TRBJ2-2, with 7 bases lining up with TRBD1. This CDR3 region has 15 residues. J lost 3 bases, V lost 4 bases, and 6 bases had no gene match. Germline CDR1 SGHRS, CDR2 YFSETQ. The CDR3 region is CASSPRDSDTGELFF. DNA for the CDR3: TGCGCCAGCAGCCCCCGGGACAGCGACACCGGGGAGCTGTTTTTT.

In this sample, this clonotype turned up many times. This chain uses TRBV20-1 with TRBJ1-1; no clear D gene. Germline CDR1 reads DFQATT; CDR2 reads SNEGSKA (reference sequence). The germline V and J ends were trimmed by 6 bases and 2 bases, with 16 bases remaining between them. This CDR3 contains 14 residues. CDR3 region: CSAPTHNINTEAFF. The CDR3 nucleotides are TGCAGTGCGCCGACACATAATATAAACACTGAAGCTTTCTTT.

The sample holds many counts of this clonotype. The rearrangement uses TRBV28 and TRBJ2-3; TRBD2 matches 8 bases. In germline, CDR1 is MDHEN, CDR2 SYDVKM. This CDR3 comprises 15 residues. With V trimmed by 6 bases and J by 0 bases, 5 bases remained unmatched. In DNA, the CDR3 is TGTGCCAGCAGGGACGGACTAGCTAGCACAGATACGCAGTATTTT. Its protein is CASRDGLASTDTQYF.

This clonotype was seen ten or more times. This chain links TRBV20-1 with TRBJ2-1, with 7 bases lining up with TRBD2. CDR1 and CDR2 from the germline V gene are DFQATT and SNEGSKA (reference sequence). The CDR3 runs to 16 residues. V shed 6 bases and J 3 bases; nucleotides not matched to a gene: 14. CDR3 DNA: TGCAGTGCAGTCTTTGGGGCGGGAGATAGCTACAATGAGCAGTTCTTC. It codes for CSAVFGAGDSYNEQFF.